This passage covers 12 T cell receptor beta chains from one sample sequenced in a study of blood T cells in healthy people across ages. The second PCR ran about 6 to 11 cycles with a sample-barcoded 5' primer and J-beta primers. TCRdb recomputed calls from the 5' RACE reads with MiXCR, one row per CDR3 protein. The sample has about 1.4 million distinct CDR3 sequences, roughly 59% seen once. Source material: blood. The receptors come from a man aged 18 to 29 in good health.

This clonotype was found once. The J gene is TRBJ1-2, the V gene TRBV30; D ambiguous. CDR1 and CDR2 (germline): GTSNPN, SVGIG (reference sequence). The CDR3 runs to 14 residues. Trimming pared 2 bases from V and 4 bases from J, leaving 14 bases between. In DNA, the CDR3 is TGTGCCTGGAGTCCTGCATTGCGAGGCTATGGCTACACCTTC. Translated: CAWSPALRGYGYTF.

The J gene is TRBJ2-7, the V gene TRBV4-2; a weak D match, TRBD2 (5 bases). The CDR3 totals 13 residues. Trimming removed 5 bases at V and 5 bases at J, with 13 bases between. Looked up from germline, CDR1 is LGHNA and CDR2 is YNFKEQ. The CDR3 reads CASSLALRNEQYF. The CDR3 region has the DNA TGTGCCAGCAGCTTAGCGTTGAGGAACGAGCAGTACTTC.

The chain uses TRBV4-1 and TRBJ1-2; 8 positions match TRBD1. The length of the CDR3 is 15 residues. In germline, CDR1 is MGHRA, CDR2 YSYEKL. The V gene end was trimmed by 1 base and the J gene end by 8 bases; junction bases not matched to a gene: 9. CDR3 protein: CASSQVWGQEAGYTF. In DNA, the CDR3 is TGCGCCAGCAGCCAAGTCTGGGGACAGGAGGCCGGCTACACCTTC.

The CDR3 loop is CASSERDPAEKLFF. DNA of the CDR3: TGTGCCAGCAGTGAACGGGACCCAGCCGAAAAACTGTTTTTT. The rearrangement links TRBV25-1 to TRBJ1-4; D might be TRBD1 (5 bases). Germline-derived CDR1 and CDR2 are MGHDK and SYGVNS. CDR3 length equals 14 residues. V was cut by 2 bases and J by 8 bases, with 12 bases left in between.

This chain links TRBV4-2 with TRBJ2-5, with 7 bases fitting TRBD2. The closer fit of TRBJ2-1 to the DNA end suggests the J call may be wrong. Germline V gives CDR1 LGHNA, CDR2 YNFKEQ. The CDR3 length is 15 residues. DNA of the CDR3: TGTGCCAGCAGCAACCGGGGGGACTACCGAGAGACCCAGTTCTTC. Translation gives CASSNRGDYRETQFF.

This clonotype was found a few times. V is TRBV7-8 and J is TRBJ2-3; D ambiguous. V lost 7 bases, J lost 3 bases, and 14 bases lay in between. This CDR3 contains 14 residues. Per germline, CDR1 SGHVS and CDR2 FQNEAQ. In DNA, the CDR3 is TGTGCCAGCACCCTGACGCGGCTTACAGATACGCAGTATTTT. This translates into CASTLTRLTDTQYF.

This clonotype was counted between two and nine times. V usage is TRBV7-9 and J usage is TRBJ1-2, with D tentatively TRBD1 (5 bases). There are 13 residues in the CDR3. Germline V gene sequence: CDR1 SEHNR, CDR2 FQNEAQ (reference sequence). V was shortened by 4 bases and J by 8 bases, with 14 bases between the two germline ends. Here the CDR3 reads CASSYILGDGYTF. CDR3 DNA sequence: TGTGCCAGCAGCTACATCCTAGGGGACGGCTACACCTTC.

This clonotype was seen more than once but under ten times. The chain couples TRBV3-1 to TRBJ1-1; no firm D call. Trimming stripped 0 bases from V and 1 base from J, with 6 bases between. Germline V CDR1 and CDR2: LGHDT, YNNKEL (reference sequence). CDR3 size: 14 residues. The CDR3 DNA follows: TGTGCCAGCAGCCAAGAGGCAGGGAACACTGAAGCTTTCTTT. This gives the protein CASSQEAGNTEAFF.

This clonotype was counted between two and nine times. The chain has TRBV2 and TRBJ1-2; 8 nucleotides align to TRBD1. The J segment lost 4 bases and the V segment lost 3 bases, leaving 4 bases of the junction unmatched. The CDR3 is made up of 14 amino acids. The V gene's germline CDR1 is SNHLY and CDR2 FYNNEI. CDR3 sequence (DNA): TGTGCCAGCAGTGACTCCGGGACAGGCTATGGCTACACCTTC. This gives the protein CASSDSGTGYGYTF.

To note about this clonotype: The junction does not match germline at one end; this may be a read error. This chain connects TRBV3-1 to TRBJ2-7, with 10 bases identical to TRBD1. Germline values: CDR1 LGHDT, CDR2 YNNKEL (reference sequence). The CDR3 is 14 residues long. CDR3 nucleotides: TGTGCCGGCAGCCCTCGACAGGGGGCGGGCGAGCAGTACTTC. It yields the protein CAGSPRQGAGEQYF.

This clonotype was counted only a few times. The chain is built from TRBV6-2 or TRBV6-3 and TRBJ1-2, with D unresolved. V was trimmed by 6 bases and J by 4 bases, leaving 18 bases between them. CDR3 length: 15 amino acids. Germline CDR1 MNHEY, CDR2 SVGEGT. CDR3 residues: CASSLLGMDGYGYTF. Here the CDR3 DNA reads TGTGCCAGCAGCCTACTGGGTATGGATGGCTATGGCTACACCTTC.

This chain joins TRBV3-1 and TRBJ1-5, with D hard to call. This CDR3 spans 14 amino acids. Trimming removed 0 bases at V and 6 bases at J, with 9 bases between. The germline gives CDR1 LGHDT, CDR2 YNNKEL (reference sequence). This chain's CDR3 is CASSQDLQAQPQHF. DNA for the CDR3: TGTGCCAGCAGCCAAGATCTGCAGGCTCAGCCCCAGCATTTT.